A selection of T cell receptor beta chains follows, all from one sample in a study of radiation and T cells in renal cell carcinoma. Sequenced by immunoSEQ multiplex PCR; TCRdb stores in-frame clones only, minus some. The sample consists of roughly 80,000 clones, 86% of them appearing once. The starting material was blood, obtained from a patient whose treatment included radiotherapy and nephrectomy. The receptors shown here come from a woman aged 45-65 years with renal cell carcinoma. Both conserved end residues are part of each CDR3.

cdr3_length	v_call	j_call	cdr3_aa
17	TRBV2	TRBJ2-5	CASSEARSSGVQETQYF
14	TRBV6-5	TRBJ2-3	CASSYRGGTDTQYF
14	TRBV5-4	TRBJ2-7	CASSPGLAVYEQYF
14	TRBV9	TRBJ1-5	CASSVDGMGQPQHF
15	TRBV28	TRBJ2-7	CASSHLSGGGGEQYF
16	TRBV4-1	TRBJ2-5	CASSHIQGNGQETQYF
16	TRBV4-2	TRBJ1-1	CASSQDAGEHDTEAFF
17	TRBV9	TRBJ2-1	CASSVRWDTASYNEQFF
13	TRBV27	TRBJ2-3	CASSRDTEGTQYF
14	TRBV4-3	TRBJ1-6	CASSQDWGNSPLHF
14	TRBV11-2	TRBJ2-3	CASSVLGTTDTQYF
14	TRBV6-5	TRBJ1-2	CASSYSGRDYGYTF
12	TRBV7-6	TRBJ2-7	CASSSSSYEQYF
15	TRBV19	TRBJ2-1	CASSTGARSNNEQFF
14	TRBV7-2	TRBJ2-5	CASSLQGGGETQYF
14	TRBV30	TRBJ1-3	CAWGDGRSGNTIYF
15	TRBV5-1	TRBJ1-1	CASNGAEGANTEAFF
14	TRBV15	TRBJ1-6	CATSRGGVESPLHF
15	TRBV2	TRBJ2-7	CASRDRGLYNYEQYF
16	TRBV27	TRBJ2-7	CASSSTILLTSNEQYF
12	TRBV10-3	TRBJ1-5	CAISESNQPQHF
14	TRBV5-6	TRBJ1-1	CASSLEYRATEAFF
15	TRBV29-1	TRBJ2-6	CSAGAGDSGANVLTF
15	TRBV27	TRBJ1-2	CASRPIMGPNYGYTF
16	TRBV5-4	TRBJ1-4	CASSQVAGTSNEKLFF
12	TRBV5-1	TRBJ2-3	CASSPAGNTQYF
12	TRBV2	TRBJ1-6	CASKIGLPPLHF
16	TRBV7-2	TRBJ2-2	CASSRRIESWTGELFF
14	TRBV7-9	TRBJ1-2	CASSGRTGGYGYTF
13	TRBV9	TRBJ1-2	CASSDGGGGGYTF
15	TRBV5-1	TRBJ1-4	CASSFTGGWDEKLFF
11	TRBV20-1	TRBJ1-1	CSARDSPEAFF
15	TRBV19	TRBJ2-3	CASSAHEARTDTQYF
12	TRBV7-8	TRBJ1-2	CASSFGGYGYTF
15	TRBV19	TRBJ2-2	CATETGTQRTGELFF
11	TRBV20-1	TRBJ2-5	CSGTNQETQYF
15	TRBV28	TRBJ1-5	CASIPQGGINQPQHF
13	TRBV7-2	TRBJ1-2	CASTLQARGLYTF
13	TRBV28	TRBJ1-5	CASHNLRNQPQHF
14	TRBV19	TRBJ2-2	CASRSGRGAGELFF
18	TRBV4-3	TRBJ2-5	CASSQDPYRDGVQETQYF
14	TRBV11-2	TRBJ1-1	CASSVQGAVTEAFF
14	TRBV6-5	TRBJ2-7	CASSYRAASYEQYF
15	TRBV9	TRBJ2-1	CASSVATGAEGEQFF
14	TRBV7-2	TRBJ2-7	CASSLLTGGYEQYF
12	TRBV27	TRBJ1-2	CASSYLNYGYTF
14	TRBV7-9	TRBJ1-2	CASSPTGSIYGYTF
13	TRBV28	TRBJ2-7	CASSSGLVYEQYF
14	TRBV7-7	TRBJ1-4	CASSPGQGLEKLFF
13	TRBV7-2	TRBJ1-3	CASSLERSSPIYF
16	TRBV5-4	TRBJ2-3	CASSLFRGGAADTQYF
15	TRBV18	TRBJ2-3	CASSPPRDGTDTQYF
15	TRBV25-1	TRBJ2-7	CASSEFKGRSYEQYF
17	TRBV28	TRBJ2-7	CASSSHPGRKASYEQYF
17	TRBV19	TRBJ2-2	CASSIGLQGANTGELFF
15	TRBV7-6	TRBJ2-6	CASRAGGAGANVLTF
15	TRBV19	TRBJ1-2	CASRMLRGGSYGYTF
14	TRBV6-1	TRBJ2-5	CASNEQSGGETQYF
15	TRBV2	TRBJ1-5	CASRRNSIQDRPQHF